Listed below are T cell receptor beta chains from one sample, sequenced in a study of T cells after yellow fever vaccination. TCRdb recomputed calls from the 5' RACE reads with MiXCR, one row per CDR3 protein. The profile shows about 120,000 distinct CDR3 sequences, 13% to 15% of them singletons. Sequences were derived from CD8+ T cells sorted from PBMCs, sampled 5 days after the yellow fever booster vaccination. The receptors were gathered from a man aged 18 to 35 who received the YFV17D yellow fever vaccine. CDR3s include the opening cysteine and the closing phenylalanine or tryptophan. Each record gives: D gene, J gene, clone size, V gene, CDR3 DNA, CDR3 protein. D genes are given only for firm matches. Part of the rows lack a size; the others show once, few, many or a class for expanded clones.

TRBD1	TRBJ1-5	.	TRBV20-1	TGCAGTGCTAGAGCTAGGGGACAGGGGATACAGCCCCAGCATTTT	CSARARGQGIQPQHF
.	TRBJ1-4	few	TRBV7-9	TGTGCCAGCAGCGCCGAACCAGGAGATGAAAAACTGTTTTTT	CASSAEPGDEKLFF
.	TRBJ2-2	many	TRBV27	TGTGCCAGCAGTGAAGACAGGAACACCGGGGAGCTGTTTTTT	CASSEDRNTGELFF
.	TRBJ2-1	few	TRBV19	TGTGCCAGTAGGGGCGAGTACTTCGTGGGCAATGAGCAGTTCTTC	CASRGEYFVGNEQFF
.	TRBJ2-3	few	TRBV6-5	TGTGCCAGCAGTTACTCGGCGGGAAATACGCAGTATTTT	CASSYSAGNTQYF
TRBD2	TRBJ2-1	.	TRBV10-3	TGTGCCATCAGTGAGTCGGGCGCTAGCGGGGGGCCGGGAGATGAGCAGTTCTTC	CAISESGASGGPGDEQFF
.	TRBJ2-1	few	TRBV19	TGTGCCAGTAGTCGTGACACCTTCTCCTACAATGAGCAGTTCTTC	CASSRDTFSYNEQFF
.	TRBJ1-2	few	TRBV7-2	TGTGCCAGCAGTCCTTCCGGGGGCGTGTATGGCTACACCTTC	CASSPSGGVYGYTF
.	TRBJ2-1	many	TRBV11-1	TGTGCCAGCAGCTTACCCCTTTTGGAGGAGCAGTTCTTC	CASSLPLLEEQFF
TRBD2	TRBJ2-1	few	TRBV4-3	TGCGCCAGCAGCCTTAGCGGGGGGAGCTCCTACAATGAGCAGTTCTTC	CASSLSGGSSYNEQFF
TRBD2	TRBJ2-3	few	TRBV4-3	TGCGCCAGCAGCCAAGAGGGACTAGAGGTTACAGATACGCAGTATTTT	CASSQEGLEVTDTQYF
TRBD2	TRBJ2-3	many	TRBV6-2/TRBV6-3	TGTGCCAGCAGTGCCCAGGGAGCGGGGGCCACAGATACGCAGTATTTT	CASSAQGAGATDTQYF
.	TRBJ1-2	.	TRBV5-5	TGTGCCAGCAGCTTTATGTATGGCTACACCTTC	CASSFMYGYTF
TRBD1	TRBJ1-3	few	TRBV27	TGTGCCAGCTCTCCGGGACAGGGATTTTTGGGGGGAAACACCATATATTTT	CASSPGQGFLGGNTIYF
.	TRBJ2-3	few	TRBV4-1	TGCGCCAGCAGCCAAGAGGAGGGGGGGCTAAATACGCAGTATTTT	CASSQEEGGLNTQYF
TRBD1	TRBJ2-7	few	TRBV9	TGTGCCAGCAGCGGGGGACAGGGGGCGTCCCTCGAGCAGTACTTC	CASSGGQGASLEQYF
.	TRBJ2-3	few	TRBV3-1	TGTGCCAGCAGCCAAGTCGAGCCAGCGGATACAGATACGCAGTATTTT	CASSQVEPADTDTQYF
.	TRBJ2-7	.	TRBV19	TGTGCCAGTAGTTTATCCGGGACTCCCTACGAGCAGTACTTC	CASSLSGTPYEQYF
.	TRBJ2-3	few	TRBV20-1	TGCAGTGCTAGCGCCTCGTTGGGAATAAGCACAGATACGCAGTATTTT	CSASASLGISTDTQYF
.	TRBJ1-1	few	TRBV6-6	TGTGCCAGCAGTTACCGTCCGGCCAACACTGAAGCTTTCTTT	CASSYRPANTEAFF
.	TRBJ1-1	few	TRBV25-1	TGTGCCAGCAGAGAAACGACAGGCCAATCCTCTGAAGCTTTCTTT	CASRETTGQSSEAFF
TRBD2	TRBJ2-1	many	TRBV15	TGTGCCACCAGCAGAGATATCGCGGGGGTGCTTAATGAGCAGTTCTTC	CATSRDIAGVLNEQFF
.	TRBJ1-5	.	TRBV12-3/TRBV12-4	TGTGCCAGCAGTTTAGTGAGGAGTAGTCAGCCCCAGCATTTT	CASSLVRSSQPQHF
.	TRBJ1-1	.	TRBV12-3/TRBV12-4	TGTGCCAGCAGAGTATCTTACAGGCACGCGAACACTGAAGCTTTCTTT	CASRVSYRHANTEAFF
TRBD1	TRBJ1-5	few	TRBV5-5	TGTGCCAGCAGCTTGGGACAGGGTTTGTATCAGCCCCAGCATTTT	CASSLGQGLYQPQHF
.	TRBJ1-4	once	TRBV7-9	TGTGCCAGCAGCTTCGGGACCACGAGGGGTGAAAAACTGTTTTTT	CASSFGTTRGEKLFF
.	TRBJ1-2	.	TRBV30	TGTGCCTGGAGTGTCGGAGGGGAAGTAGCTAACTATGGCTACACCTTC	CAWSVGGEVANYGYTF
.	TRBJ2-3	.	TRBV5-6	TGTGCCAGCAGCTTGGGGATAGATACGCAGTATTTT	CASSLGIDTQYF